Below are 30 T cell receptor beta chains sequenced from a single sample in a study of human T cells and chemical hapten exposure. Time point given: pre-sensitization, week 0. The sample's treatment: therapeutic diphenylcyclopropenone sensitization with weekly scalp DPC. TCRdb re-called the RACE reads with MiXCR, one entry per CDR3 protein. The sample includes 100,000 to 150,000 distinct CDR3 sequences, roughly 14% of them seen just once. The material sequenced was whole blood, taken in connection with sensitization to the hapten diphenylcyclopropenone (DPC). Receptors were obtained from a young woman with alopecia areata. Some clones in this sample may be carry-over from other donors' samples.

The chain couples TRBV7-9 to TRBJ2-7; D call uncertain. Germline CDR1 SEHNR, CDR2 FQNEAQ (reference sequence). The CDR3 is made up of 12 amino acids. With 1 base removed from V and 5 bases from J, the gap between germline ends came to 6 bases. The CDR3 DNA reads as TGTGCCAGCAGCTTAGAAAGCCACGAGCAGTACTTC. Amino acids: CASSLESHEQYF.

A few counts support this clonotype. This sequence joins TRBV25-1 and TRBJ1-3; D not certain. Trimming stripped 1 base from V and 8 bases from J, with 36 bases between. This CDR3 comprises 22 residues. CDR1 MGHDK and CDR2 SYGVNS come from the germline V gene. The CDR3 DNA follows: TGTGCCAGCAGTGAATTTGTTCCCACCTCGCCACGGGGTCGGGAAGAGCTGGACACCATATATTTT. Translation: CASSEFVPTSPRGREELDTIYF.

The chain has TRBV14 and TRBJ2-7, with 12 bases aligning to TRBD2. Germline V gene data show CDR1 as SGHDN and CDR2 as FVKESK. The length of the CDR3 is 17 residues. Trimming removed 0 bases from V and 4 bases from J; junction bases left unmatched: 7. This CDR3 is CASSQEGLAGTFYEQYF. CDR3 bases: TGTGCCAGCAGCCAAGAAGGACTAGCGGGGACATTTTACGAGCAGTACTTC.

The chain carries TRBV3-1 and TRBJ2-7; D possibly uses TRBD1 or TRBD2 (6 bases each). The germline CDR1 and CDR2 sequences are LGHDT and YNNKEL (reference sequence). The CDR3 loop spans 15 amino acids. Trimming left V 0 bases short and J 6 bases short, with 15 bases between. The CDR3, as DNA: TGTGCCAGCAGCCAAGAATCCTCCAGGGGAGGCGAGCAGTACTTC. It specifies CASSQESSRGGEQYF.

This clonotype was counted between two and nine times. The chain couples TRBV10-2 to TRBJ2-2; no firm D call. Trimming removed 7 bases at V and 1 base at J, with 7 bases between. Germline V gene lookup returns CDR1 WSHSY and CDR2 SAAADI. The CDR3 covers 13 residues. The CDR3: CASNRQNTGELFF. The CDR3, as DNA: TGCGCCAGCAATCGACAGAACACCGGGGAGCTGTTTTTT.

This chain connects TRBV3-2 to TRBJ2-7. TRBV3-2 is a pseudogene segment. The CDR3 runs to 12 residues. The CDR3 nucleotides are TGTGCCAGCAGGGAAGATCCCTACGAGCAGTACTTC. Amino acids: CASREDPYEQYF.

This clonotype came up many times. The genes are TRBV11-2 and TRBJ1-1; the D gene is possibly TRBD1 (5 bases). Germline CDR1 and CDR2: SGHAT and FQNNGV. The CDR3 is made up of 15 amino acids. V was pared by 4 bases and J by 4 bases, with 16 bases between. Here the CDR3 DNA reads TGTGCCAGCAGCTCGGTCCGGGGCCGGCGCACTGAAGCTTTCTTT. This encodes CASSSVRGRRTEAFF. Full variable domain (missing parts from reference TRBV11-2 and TRBJ1-1): EAGVAQSPRYKIIEKRQSVAFWCNPISGHATLYWYQQILGQGPKLLIQFQNNGVVDDSQLPKDRFSAERLKGVDSTLKIQPAKLEDSAVYLCASSSVRGRRTEAFFGQGTRLTVV.

At least ten counts were recorded for this clonotype. The chain joins TRBV11-3 to TRBJ2-7; D is ambiguous. This CDR3 comprises 13 residues. The V gene lost 4 bases and the J gene lost 6 bases, with 13 bases spanning the gap. CDR1 is SGHNT, CDR2 YENEEA, per germline. The CDR3 is CASSSGALGEQYF. In nucleotides, the CDR3 is TGTGCCAGCAGCTCTGGAGCCCTGGGCGAGCAGTACTTC.

V is TRBV5-4 and J is TRBJ2-1, with D perhaps being TRBD1 or TRBD2 (5 bases each). CDR1 is SGHNT, CDR2 YYREEE, per germline (reference sequence). Trimming shortened V by 4 bases and J by 4 bases, and 15 bases separated the two germline ends. This CDR3 region has 15 residues. The CDR3 loop is CASSPSTGGYNEQFF. The CDR3 nucleotides read TGTGCCAGCAGCCCTTCAACTGGGGGTTACAATGAGCAGTTCTTC.

This clonotype has ten or more counts. The chain employs TRBV5-1 and TRBJ2-5, with TRBD2 matching 12 bases. CDR1 and CDR2 (germline): SGHRS, YFSETQ. V gave up 4 bases and J gave up 5 bases; unmatched junction bases: 12. The CDR3 totals 17 residues. The CDR3 DNA reads as TGCGCCAGCAGCCTACAACGACTAGCGGGGGCGCCGGAGACCCAGTACTTC. Its protein is CASSLQRLAGAPETQYF.

This clonotype was observed at least ten times. The rearrangement uses TRBV7-2 and TRBJ2-5, with 9 bases fitting TRBD1. The CDR3 totals 15 residues. With V trimmed by 5 bases and J by 5 bases, 9 bases remained unmatched. Germline V lookup: CDR1 SGHTA, CDR2 FQGNSA. The CDR3 DNA reads TGTGCCAGCAGCGAAATGGACAGGGGCAAGGAGACCCAGTACTTC. This sequence encodes CASSEMDRGKETQYF. Combining the CDR3 with reference TRBV7-2 and TRBJ2-5 gives the whole variable domain GAGVSQSPSNKVTEKGKDVELRCDPISGHTALYWYRQSLGQGLEFLIYFQGNSAPDKSGLPSDRFSAERTGGSVSTLTIQRTQQEDSAVYLCASSEMDRGKETQYFGPGTRLLVL.

At least ten counts were recorded for this clonotype. The J gene is TRBJ1-6, the V gene TRBV20-1, with TRBD1 matching over 7 bases. With V trimmed by 7 bases and J by 0 bases, 6 bases remained unmatched. CDR1 is DFQATT and CDR2 is SNEGSKA in the germline V gene (reference sequence). The CDR3 contains 15 residues. CDR3 sequence: CSVPDRSSYNSPLHF. Written as DNA, the CDR3 is TGCAGTGTTCCGGACAGGAGCTCCTATAATTCACCCCTCCACTTT.

There are a few counts of this clonotype. This sequence joins TRBV6-2 or TRBV6-3 and TRBJ2-3; D possibly matches TRBD1 or TRBD2 (5 bases each). This CDR3 is built from 15 residues. Germline V CDR1 and CDR2: MNHEY, SVGEGT. The V end was cut by 4 bases, the J end by 0 bases, with 11 bases between. The CDR3 nucleotides read TGTGCCAGCAGTTCTTACGGGGCTAGCACAGATACGCAGTATTTT. Residues: CASSSYGASTDTQYF.

This clonotype was picked up many times. V and J are TRBV5-1 and TRBJ2-3; 13 nucleotides line up with TRBD2. CDR3 length equals 15 residues. Germline V gene sequence: CDR1 SGHRS, CDR2 YFSETQ. Trimming cost V 3 bases and J 6 bases; bases outside gene matches: 4. The CDR3 sequence: CASSWTSGGRDTQYF. The CDR3 nucleotides are TGCGCCAGCAGCTGGACTAGCGGGGGCCGGGATACGCAGTATTTT.

The rearrangement uses TRBV4-3 and TRBJ1-6, with a possible D match to TRBD1 (5 bases). CDR3 length equals 15 residues. Germline CDR1 reads LGHNA; CDR2 reads YSLEER. V was pared by 5 bases and J by 2 bases, with 10 bases between. Here the CDR3 DNA reads TGCGCCAGCAGCTACGGGGCTACCTATAATTCACCCCTCCACTTT. Translation gives CASSYGATYNSPLHF.

The rearrangement uses TRBV10-2 and TRBJ2-7; D not certain. The germline gives CDR1 WSHSY, CDR2 SAAADI. Trimming cost V 4 bases and J 1 base, with 5 bases left between them. This CDR3 contains 12 residues. The CDR3 protein is CASSGRSYEQYF. The CDR3 DNA sequence: TGCGCCAGCAGTGGCCGTTCCTACGAGCAGTACTTC.

This rearrangement joins TRBV5-4 to TRBJ2-7, with D perhaps TRBD2 (5 bases). Germline V gives CDR1 SGHNT, CDR2 YYREEE (reference sequence). The CDR3 covers 14 residues. V dropped 2 bases and J dropped 6 bases, with 15 bases sitting between them. The DNA of the CDR3 is TGTGCCAGCAGCTTTCCTAGCAATGGTCCCGAGCAGTACTTC. This translates into CASSFPSNGPEQYF.

In its sample, this clonotype was seen many times. The J gene is TRBJ1-5, the V gene TRBV19, with a possible D match to TRBD1 (6 bases). Trimming cost V 5 bases and J 5 bases, with 13 bases left between them. CDR3 length: 14 residues. Germline V gene sequence: CDR1 LNHDA, CDR2 SQIVND (reference sequence). The CDR3 protein is CASSWDSGDQPQHF. The CDR3 DNA sequence: TGTGCCAGTAGTTGGGACTCAGGGGATCAGCCCCAGCATTTT. Full variable domain (rest looked up from reference TRBV19 and TRBJ1-5): DGGITQSPKYLFRKEGQNVTLSCEQNLNHDAMYWYRQDPGQGLRLIYYSQIVNDFQKGDIAEGYSVSREKKESFPLTVTSAQKNPTAFYLCASSWDSGDQPQHFGDGTRLSIL.

The gene calls are TRBV6-5 and TRBJ2-5, with D perhaps matching TRBD1 (5 bases). CDR1 and CDR2 (germline): MNHEY, SVGAGI. Trimming left V 0 bases short and J 4 bases short, with 9 bases between. The CDR3 consists of 14 residues. The CDR3 DNA reads TGTGCCAGCAGTTACTCTGACAGTATAGAGACCCAGTACTTC. Protein sequence: CASSYSDSIETQYF.

This clonotype was picked up many times. As DNA, the CDR3 is TGCAGTGCCTCTGGTGGTCCCATTCGGAGCAATCAGCCCCAGCATTTT. This encodes CSASGGPIRSNQPQHF. J is TRBJ1-5 and V is TRBV20-1; D is undetermined. This CDR3 has 16 amino acids. The germline gives CDR1 DFQATT, CDR2 SNEGSKA (reference sequence). Trimming took off 6 bases at V and 1 base at J, with 19 bases between the two ends.

Ten or more counts support this clonotype. The V call is TRBV12-3 or TRBV12-4, the J call TRBJ1-3; D is uncertain. The CDR3 sequence is 14 residues long. The ends were cut back, 3 bases at V and 0 bases at J, with 6 bases in the middle. CDR3 protein: CASSLGFSGNTIYF. Here the CDR3 DNA reads TGTGCCAGCAGTTTGGGGTTCTCTGGAAACACCATATATTTT.

Many counts were recorded for this clonotype. The chain is built from TRBV4-3 and TRBJ2-1; D may be TRBD2 (5 bases). Trimming stripped 0 bases from V and 4 bases from J, with 10 bases between. The CDR3 runs to 15 residues. Per germline, CDR1 LGHNA and CDR2 YSLEER. DNA for the CDR3: TGCGCCAGCAGCCAAGATCTGGGAGAATACAATGAGCAGTTCTTC. Translated, it gives CASSQDLGEYNEQFF.

The chain's CDR3 is CASSSLGNQPQHF. CDR3 sequence (DNA): TGTGCCAGTAGTAGCCTTGGCAATCAGCCCCAGCATTTT. The genes are TRBV19 and TRBJ1-5; the D is unclear. Looked up from germline, CDR1 is LNHDA and CDR2 is SQIVND (reference sequence). The CDR3 has 13 amino acids. The V gene lost 4 bases and the J gene lost 2 bases, with 6 bases spanning the gap.

This chain links TRBV7-2 with TRBJ1-5; a weak D match, TRBD1 (5 bases). CDR3 length: 14 residues. The V end lost 4 bases, the J end lost 6 bases, and 13 bases lay between the germline ends. The germline gives CDR1 SGHTA, CDR2 FQGNSA. The CDR3 nucleotides read TGTGCCAGCAGCTCTCAGGGATTAAGTCAGCCCCAGCATTTT. This translates into CASSSQGLSQPQHF.

This clonotype occurred many times. This chain links TRBV7-9 with TRBJ2-1; D might be TRBD1 or TRBD2, each matching 5 bases. This CDR3 is 15 amino acids long. The V and J ends lost 5 bases and 3 bases respectively, with 14 bases between them. Germline V CDR1 and CDR2: SEHNR, FQNEAQ (reference sequence). The CDR3 sequence: CASSPAGTNYNEQFF. CDR3 nucleotide sequence: TGTGCCAGCAGCCCGGCCGGGACGAACTACAATGAGCAGTTCTTC.

CDR3 amino acids: CASSYHWDSTEAFF. The DNA of the CDR3 is TGTGCCAGCAGTTACCATTGGGACAGCACTGAAGCTTTCTTT. This rearrangement joins TRBV6-2 or TRBV6-3 to TRBJ1-1; 7 bases are shared with TRBD1. V dropped 2 bases and J dropped 4; count of bases not matched to a gene: 4. The CDR3 consists of 14 residues. Germline assignment: CDR1 MNHEY and CDR2 SVGEGT.

The chain has TRBV5-8 and TRBJ1-1; D call uncertain. Trimming shortened V by 0 bases and J by 0 bases, and 9 bases separated the two germline ends. This CDR3 contains 15 residues. Germline lookup yields CDR1 SGHTS and CDR2 YDEGEE. This CDR3 is CASSLEGSLNTEAFF. The CDR3 nucleotides read TGTGCCAGCAGCTTGGAGGGCTCTCTGAACACTGAAGCTTTCTTT.

This clonotype was seen at least ten times. The rearrangement joins TRBV12-3 or TRBV12-4 to TRBJ1-1; D not resolved. The CDR3 is made up of 13 amino acids. V lost 4 bases and J 3 bases, leaving 9 bases between the germline ends. The CDR3: CASSYEEDTEAFF. The CDR3 coding sequence is TGTGCCAGCAGTTATGAGGAGGACACTGAAGCTTTCTTT.

V and J are TRBV7-2 and TRBJ1-2; D is uncertain. The germline V gene has CDR1 SGHTA and CDR2 FQGNSA. There are 16 residues in the CDR3. V lost 5 bases to trimming and J lost 4 bases, with 20 bases between them. The CDR3 sequence is CASSPGSPSGSYGYTF. The CDR3 DNA reads as TGTGCCAGCAGCCCCGGGTCCCCGTCGGGTAGCTATGGCTACACCTTC.

The chain links TRBV7-6 to TRBJ2-3, with 8 bases aligning to TRBD1. Germline values: CDR1 SGHVS, CDR2 FNYEAQ. Germline trimming cut 0 bases from V and 1 base from J; bases unmatched to any gene: 3. CDR3 size: 16 residues. The CDR3 coding sequence is TGTGCCAGCAGCTTAGCGCAGGGGGCGCGCACAGATACGCAGTATTTT. Its translation: CASSLAQGARTDTQYF.